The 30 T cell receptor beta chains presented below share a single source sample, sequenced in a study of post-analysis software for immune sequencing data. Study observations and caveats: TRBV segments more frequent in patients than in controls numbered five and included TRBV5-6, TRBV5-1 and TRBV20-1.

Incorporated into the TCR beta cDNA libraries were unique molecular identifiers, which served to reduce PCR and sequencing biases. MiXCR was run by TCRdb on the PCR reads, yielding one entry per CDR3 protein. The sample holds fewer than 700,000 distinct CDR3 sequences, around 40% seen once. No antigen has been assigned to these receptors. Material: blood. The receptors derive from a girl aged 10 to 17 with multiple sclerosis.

The CDR3 protein is CAISESSSGLEETQYF. In DNA, the CDR3 is TGTGCCATCAGTGAGTCGTCTAGCGGGCTAGAAGAGACCCAGTACTTC. The chain uses TRBV10-3 and TRBJ2-5, with 8 bases lining up with TRBD2. The trim removed 0 bases at V and 3 bases at J, leaving 6 bases unmatched. CDR1 is ENHRY and CDR2 is SYGVKD in the germline V gene. The length of the CDR3 is 16 residues.

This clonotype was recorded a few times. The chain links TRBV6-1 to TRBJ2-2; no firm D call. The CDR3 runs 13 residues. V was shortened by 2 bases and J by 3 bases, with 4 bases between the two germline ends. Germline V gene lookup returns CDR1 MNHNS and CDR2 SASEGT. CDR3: CASSETYTGELFF. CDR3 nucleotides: TGTGCCAGCAGTGAAACGTACACCGGGGAGCTGTTTTTT.

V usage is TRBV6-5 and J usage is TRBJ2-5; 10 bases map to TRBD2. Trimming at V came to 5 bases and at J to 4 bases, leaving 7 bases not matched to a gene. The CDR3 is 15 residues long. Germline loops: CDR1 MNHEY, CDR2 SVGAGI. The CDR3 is CASSRGASGGETQYF. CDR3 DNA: TGTGCCAGCAGTCGAGGGGCTAGCGGGGGAGAGACCCAGTACTTC.

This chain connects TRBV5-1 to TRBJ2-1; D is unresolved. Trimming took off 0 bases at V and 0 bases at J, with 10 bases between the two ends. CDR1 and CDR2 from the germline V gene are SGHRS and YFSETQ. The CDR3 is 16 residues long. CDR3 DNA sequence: TGCGCCAGCAGCTTGGTAGCCACCAGCTCCTACAATGAGCAGTTCTTC. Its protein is CASSLVATSSYNEQFF.

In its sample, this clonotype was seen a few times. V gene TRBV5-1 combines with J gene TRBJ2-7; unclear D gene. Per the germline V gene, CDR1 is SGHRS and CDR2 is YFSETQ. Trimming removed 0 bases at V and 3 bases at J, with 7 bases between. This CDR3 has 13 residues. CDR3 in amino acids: CASSLAVDYEQYF. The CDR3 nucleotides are TGCGCCAGCAGCTTGGCTGTGGACTACGAGCAGTACTTC.

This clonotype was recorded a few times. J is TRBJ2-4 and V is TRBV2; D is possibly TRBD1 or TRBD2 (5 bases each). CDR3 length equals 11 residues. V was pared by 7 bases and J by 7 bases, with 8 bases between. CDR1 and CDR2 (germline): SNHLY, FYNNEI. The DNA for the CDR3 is TGTGCCAGCACCGGGGCGAACATTCAGTACTTC. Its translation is CASTGANIQYF.

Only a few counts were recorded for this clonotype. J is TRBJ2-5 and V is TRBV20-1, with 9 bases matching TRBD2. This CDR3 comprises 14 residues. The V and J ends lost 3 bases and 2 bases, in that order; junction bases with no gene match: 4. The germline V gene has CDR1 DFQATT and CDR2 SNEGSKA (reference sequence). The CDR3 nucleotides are TGCAGTGCTAGGGGGACTAGCACTCAAGAGACCCAGTACTTC. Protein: CSARGTSTQETQYF.

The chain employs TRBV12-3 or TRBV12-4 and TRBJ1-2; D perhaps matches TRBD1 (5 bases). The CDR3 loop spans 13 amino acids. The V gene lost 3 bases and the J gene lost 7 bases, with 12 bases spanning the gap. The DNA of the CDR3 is TGTGCCAGCAGTTTTGGTGGGACGTCTGGCTACACCTTC. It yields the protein CASSFGGTSGYTF.

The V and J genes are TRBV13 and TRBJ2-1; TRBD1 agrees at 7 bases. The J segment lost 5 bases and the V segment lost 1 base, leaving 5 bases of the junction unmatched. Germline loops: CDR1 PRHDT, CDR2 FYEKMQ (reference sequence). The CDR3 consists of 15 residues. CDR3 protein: CASSLEGAAHNEQFF. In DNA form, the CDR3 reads TGTGCCAGCAGCTTAGAGGGGGCGGCCCACAATGAGCAGTTCTTC.

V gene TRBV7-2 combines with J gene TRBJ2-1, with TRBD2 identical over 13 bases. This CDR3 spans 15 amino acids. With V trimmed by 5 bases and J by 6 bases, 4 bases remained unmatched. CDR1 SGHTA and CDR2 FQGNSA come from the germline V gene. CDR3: CASSPRTSGSNEQFF. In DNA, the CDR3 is TGTGCCAGCAGCCCCAGGACTAGCGGGAGCAATGAGCAGTTCTTC.

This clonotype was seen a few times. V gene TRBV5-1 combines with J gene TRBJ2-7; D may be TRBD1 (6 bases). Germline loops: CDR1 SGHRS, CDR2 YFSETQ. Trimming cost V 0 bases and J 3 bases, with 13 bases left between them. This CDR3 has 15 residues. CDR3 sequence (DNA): TGCGCCAGCAGCTTGGGGGACATTGAGCTCTACGAGCAGTACTTC. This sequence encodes CASSLGDIELYEQYF.

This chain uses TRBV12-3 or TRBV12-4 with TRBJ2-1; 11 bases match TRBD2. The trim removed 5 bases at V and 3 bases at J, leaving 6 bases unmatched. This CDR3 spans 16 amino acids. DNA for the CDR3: TGTGCCAGCAGTCCGTTAGCGGGGGGGAACTACAATGAGCAGTTCTTC. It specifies CASSPLAGGNYNEQFF.

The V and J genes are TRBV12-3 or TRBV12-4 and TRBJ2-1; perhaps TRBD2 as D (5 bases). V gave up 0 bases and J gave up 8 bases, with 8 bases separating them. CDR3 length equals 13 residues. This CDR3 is CASSLAGDDEQFF. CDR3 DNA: TGTGCCAGCAGTTTAGCGGGAGACGATGAGCAGTTCTTC.

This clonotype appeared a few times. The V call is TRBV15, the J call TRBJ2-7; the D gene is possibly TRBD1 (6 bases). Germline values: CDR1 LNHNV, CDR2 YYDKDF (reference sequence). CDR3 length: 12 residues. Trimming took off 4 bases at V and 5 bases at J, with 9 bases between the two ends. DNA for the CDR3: TGTGCCACCAGCATACAGGGAAACGAGCAGTACTTC. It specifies CATSIQGNEQYF.

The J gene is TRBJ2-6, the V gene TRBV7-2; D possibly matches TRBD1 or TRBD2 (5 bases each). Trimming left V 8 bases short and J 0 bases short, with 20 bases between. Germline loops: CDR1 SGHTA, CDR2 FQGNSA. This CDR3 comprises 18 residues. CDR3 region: CASPSGGFGNSGANVLTF. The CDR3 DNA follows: TGTGCCAGCCCTTCTGGGGGATTTGGCAACTCTGGGGCCAACGTCCTGACTTTC.

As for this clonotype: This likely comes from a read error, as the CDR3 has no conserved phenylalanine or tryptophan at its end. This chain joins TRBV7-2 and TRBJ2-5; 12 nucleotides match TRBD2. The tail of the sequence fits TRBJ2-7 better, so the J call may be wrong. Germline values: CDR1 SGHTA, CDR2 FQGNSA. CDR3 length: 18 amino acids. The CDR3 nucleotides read TGTGCCAGCAGCTTAGTCGTACTAGCGGGGGGCCTATTACACGAGCAGTACTGC. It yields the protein CASSLVVLAGGLLHEQYC.

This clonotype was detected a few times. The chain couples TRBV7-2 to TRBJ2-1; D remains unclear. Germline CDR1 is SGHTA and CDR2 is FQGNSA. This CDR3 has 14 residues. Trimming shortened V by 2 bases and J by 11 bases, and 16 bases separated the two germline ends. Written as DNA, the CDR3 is TGTGCCAGCAGCTTATACGGGTCAGACCTAAAGCAGTTCTTC. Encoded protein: CASSLYGSDLKQFF. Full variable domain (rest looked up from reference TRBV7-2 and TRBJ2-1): GAGVSQSPSNKVTEKGKDVELRCDPISGHTALYWYRQSLGQGLEFLIYFQGNSAPDKSGLPSDRFSAERTGGSVSTLTIQRTQQEDSAVYLCASSLYGSDLKQFFGPGTRLTVL.

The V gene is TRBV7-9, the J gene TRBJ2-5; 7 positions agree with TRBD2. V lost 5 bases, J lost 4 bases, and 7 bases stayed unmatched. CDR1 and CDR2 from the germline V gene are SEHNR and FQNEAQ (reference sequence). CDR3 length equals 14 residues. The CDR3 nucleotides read TGTGCCAGCAGCGGGAGGGGCAGTGGAGAGACCCAGTACTTC. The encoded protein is CASSGRGSGETQYF.

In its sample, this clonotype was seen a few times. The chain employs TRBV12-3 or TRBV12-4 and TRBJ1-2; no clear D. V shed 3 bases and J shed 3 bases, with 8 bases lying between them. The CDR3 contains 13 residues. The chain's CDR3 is CASSFSGHYGYTF. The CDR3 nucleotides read TGTGCCAGCAGTTTTTCGGGTCACTATGGCTACACCTTC.

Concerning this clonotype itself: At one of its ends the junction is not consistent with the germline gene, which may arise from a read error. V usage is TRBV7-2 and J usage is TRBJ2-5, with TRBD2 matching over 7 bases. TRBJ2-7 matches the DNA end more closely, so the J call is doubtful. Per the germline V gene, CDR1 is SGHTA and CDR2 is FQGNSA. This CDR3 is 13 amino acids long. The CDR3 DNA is TGTGCCGGCAGCTTAATGCGGGGGAGCGAGCAGTACTTC. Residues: CAGSLMRGSEQYF.

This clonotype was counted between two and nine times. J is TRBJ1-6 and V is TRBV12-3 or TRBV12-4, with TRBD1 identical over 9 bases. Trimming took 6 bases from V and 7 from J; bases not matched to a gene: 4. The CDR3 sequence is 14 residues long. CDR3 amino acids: CASRPDRGNSPLHF. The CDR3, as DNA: TGTGCCAGCAGACCGGACAGGGGAAATTCACCCCTCCACTTT.

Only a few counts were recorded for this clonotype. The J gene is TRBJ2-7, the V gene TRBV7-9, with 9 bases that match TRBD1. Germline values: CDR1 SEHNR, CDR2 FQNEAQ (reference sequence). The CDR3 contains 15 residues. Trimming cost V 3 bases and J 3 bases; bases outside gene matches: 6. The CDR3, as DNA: TGTGCCAGCAGCTTTCCCGGACAGGGGCGCTACGAGCAGTACTTC. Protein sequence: CASSFPGQGRYEQYF.

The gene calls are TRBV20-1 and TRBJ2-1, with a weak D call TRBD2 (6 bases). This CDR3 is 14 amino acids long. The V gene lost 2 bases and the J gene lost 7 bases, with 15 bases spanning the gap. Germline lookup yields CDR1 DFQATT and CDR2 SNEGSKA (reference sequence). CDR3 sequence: CSARRDLGRNEQFF. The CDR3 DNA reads TGCAGTGCTAGAAGGGACTTGGGTAGGAATGAGCAGTTCTTC.

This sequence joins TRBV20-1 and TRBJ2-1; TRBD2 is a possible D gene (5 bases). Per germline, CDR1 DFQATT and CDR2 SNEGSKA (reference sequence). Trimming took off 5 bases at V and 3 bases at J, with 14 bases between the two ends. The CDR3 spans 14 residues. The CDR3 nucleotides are TGCAGTGCTGCCCAGAGCGGCCTCTACAATGAGCAGTTCTTC. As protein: CSAAQSGLYNEQFF.

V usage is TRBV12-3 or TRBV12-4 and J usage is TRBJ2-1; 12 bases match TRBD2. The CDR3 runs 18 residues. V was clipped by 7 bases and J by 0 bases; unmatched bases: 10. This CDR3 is CASTPTSGSDFSYNEQFF. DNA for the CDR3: TGTGCCAGCACCCCGACTAGCGGGAGTGATTTCTCCTACAATGAGCAGTTCTTC.

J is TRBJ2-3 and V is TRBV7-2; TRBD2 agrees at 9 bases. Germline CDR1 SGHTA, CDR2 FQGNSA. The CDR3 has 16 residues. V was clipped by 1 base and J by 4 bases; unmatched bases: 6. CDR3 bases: TGTGCCAGCAGCTTAGGGCGGGGGGGCGCCGCAGATACGCAGTATTTT. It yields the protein CASSLGRGGAADTQYF.

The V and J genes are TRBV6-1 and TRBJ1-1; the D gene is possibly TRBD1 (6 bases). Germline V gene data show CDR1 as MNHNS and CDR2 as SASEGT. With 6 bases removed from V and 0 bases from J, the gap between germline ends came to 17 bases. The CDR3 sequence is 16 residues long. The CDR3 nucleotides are TGTGCCAGCAGGAAGGGGGTAGGGGCGTTGAACACTGAAGCTTTCTTT. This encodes CASRKGVGALNTEAFF.

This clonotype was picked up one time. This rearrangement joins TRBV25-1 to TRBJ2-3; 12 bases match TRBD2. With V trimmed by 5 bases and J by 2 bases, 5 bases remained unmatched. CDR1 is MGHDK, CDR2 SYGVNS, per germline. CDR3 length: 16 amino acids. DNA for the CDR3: TGTGCCAGCAGTAGACTAGCGGGGGACCTCACAGATACGCAGTATTTT. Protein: CASSRLAGDLTDTQYF.

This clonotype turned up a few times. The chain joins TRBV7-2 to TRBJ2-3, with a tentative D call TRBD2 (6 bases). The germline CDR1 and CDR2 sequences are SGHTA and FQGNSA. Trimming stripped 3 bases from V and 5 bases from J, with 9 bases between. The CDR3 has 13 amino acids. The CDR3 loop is CASSFGGGDTQYF. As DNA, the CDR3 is TGTGCCAGCAGCTTTGGGGGAGGAGATACGCAGTATTTT.

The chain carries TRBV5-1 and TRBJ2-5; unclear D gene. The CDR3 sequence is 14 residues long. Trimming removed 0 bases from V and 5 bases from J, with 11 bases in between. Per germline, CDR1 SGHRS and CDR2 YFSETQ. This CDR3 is CASSLVSQAETQYF. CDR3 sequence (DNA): TGCGCCAGCAGCTTGGTTTCTCAGGCTGAGACCCAGTACTTC. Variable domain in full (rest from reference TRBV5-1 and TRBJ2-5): KAGVTQTPRYLIKTRGQQVTLSCSPISGHRSVSWYQQTPGQGLQFLFEYFSETQRNKGNFPGRFSGRQFSNSRSEMNVSTLELGDSALYLCASSLVSQAETQYFGPGTRLLVL.